A single TCR beta chain is shown here with its context. What it recognizes is unknown. The source of the sample is a study of T cell repertoires in cytomegalovirus infection. V lost 2 bases, J lost 0 bases, and 11 bases lay in between. The germline V gene has CDR1 SGHTA and CDR2 FQGTGA. The length of the CDR3 is 17 residues. TCRdb re-called the reads with MiXCR, one entry per CDR3 protein. The sample lists under 450,000 distinct CDR3 sequences; about 35% were seen once. This chain joins TRBV7-3 and TRBJ2-6; perhaps TRBD1 as D (5 bases). Sequenced material: cultured PBMCs, taken from culture after CMV antigen stimulation. This clonotype originated in a human donor in good health (CMV status not recorded). Some clones in this sample may be carry-over from other donors' samples. CDR3 nucleotides: TGTGCCAGCAGCTTACAACAGGCCAACTCTGGGGCCAACGTCCTGACTTTC. It translates to CASSLQQANSGANVLTF.